A selection of T cell receptor beta chains follows, all from one sample in a study of cytomegalovirus exposure and HLA in healthy donors. Method: immunoSEQ multiplex PCR; TCRdb's copy keeps in-frame clones and lacks some. This sample has 150,000 or so clones, with approximately 72% found just once. Sequenced sample: PBMCs. The receptor set was obtained from a middle-aged man in good health and CMV-seropositive. Each CDR3 is given with its conserved first and last residue. D genes are given only for firm matches. For some rows the clone size is stated as once, few or many, or as a class when expanded; others skip it.

TRBV6-6	.	.	TRBJ1-2	TGTGCCAGCAGTCCTGGGACAAACCTCCACTATGGCTACACCTTC	CASSPGTNLHYGYTF
TRBV2	.	.	TRBJ1-5	TGTGCCAGCATGCCTTCGGGGGTTGAGGCTCAGCCCCAGCATTTT	CASMPSGVEAQPQHF
TRBV29-1	TRBD2	.	TRBJ2-1	TGCAGCGCCGCCGGCGGGGGTGTTAATGAGCAGTTCTTC	CSAAGGGVNEQFF
TRBV6-5	.	.	TRBJ2-7	TGTGCCAGCAGTTACTCCCTCCGGACAGCCACTCTCGAGCAGTACTTC	CASSYSLRTATLEQYF
TRBV15	.	once	TRBJ1-1	TGTGCCACCAGCAATTACCGGGACACGGCGAACACTGAAGCTTTCTTT	CATSNYRDTANTEAFF
TRBV5-8	TRBD2	.	TRBJ2-3	TGTGCCAGCAGCGCGGGACTAGCGGCGGATACGCAGTATTTT	CASSAGLAADTQYF
TRBV7-9	TRBD1	.	TRBJ2-3	TGTGCCAGCAGGCCTAGGGACAGGGGGCCCGATACGCAGTATTTT	CASRPRDRGPDTQYF
TRBV4-1	.	once	TRBJ1-1	TGCGCCAGCAGCCAAGTGAGGAGGACGTACACTGAAGCTTTCTTT	CASSQVRRTYTEAFF
TRBV18	.	.	TRBJ1-1	TGTGCCAGCTCACCAGAGGCCTGGGTCACTGAAGCTTTCTTT	CASSPEAWVTEAFF
TRBV4-1	TRBD2	.	TRBJ2-3	TGCGCCAGCAGCCAAGAAGGGACTACGGGCGTGGGAGATACGCAGTATTTT	CASSQEGTTGVGDTQYF